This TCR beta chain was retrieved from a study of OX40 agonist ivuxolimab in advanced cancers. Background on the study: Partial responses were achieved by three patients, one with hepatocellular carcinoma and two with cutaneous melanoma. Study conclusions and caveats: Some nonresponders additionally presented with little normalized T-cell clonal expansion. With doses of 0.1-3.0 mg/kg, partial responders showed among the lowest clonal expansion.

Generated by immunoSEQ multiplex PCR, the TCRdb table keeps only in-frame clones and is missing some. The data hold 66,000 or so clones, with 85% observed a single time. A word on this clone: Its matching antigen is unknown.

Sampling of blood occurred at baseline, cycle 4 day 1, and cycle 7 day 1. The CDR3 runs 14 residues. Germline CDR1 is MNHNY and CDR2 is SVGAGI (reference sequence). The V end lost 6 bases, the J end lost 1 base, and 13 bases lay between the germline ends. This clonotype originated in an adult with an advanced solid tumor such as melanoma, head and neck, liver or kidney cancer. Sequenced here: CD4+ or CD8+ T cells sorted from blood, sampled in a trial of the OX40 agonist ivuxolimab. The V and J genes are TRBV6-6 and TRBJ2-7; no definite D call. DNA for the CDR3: TGTGCCAGCAGGTCAAGCTTAGGGTCCTACGAGCAGTACTTC. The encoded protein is CASRSSLGSYEQYF.